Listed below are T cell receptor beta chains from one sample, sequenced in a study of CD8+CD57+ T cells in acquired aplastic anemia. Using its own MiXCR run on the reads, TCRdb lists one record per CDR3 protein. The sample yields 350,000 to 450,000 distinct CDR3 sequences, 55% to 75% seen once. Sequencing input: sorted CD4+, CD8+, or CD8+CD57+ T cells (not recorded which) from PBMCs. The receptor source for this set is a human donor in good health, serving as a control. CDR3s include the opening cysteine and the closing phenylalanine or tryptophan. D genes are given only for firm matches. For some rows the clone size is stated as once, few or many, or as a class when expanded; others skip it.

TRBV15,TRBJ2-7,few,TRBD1,CATSRGDRVYEQYF,TGTGCCACCAGCAGAGGGGACAGGGTCTACGAGCAGTACTTC
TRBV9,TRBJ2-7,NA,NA,CASSVTPDYEQYF,TGTGCCAGCAGCGTAACGCCCGACTACGAGCAGTACTTC
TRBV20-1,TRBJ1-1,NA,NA,CSARGRGGTEAFF,TGCAGTGCTAGAGGGAGGGGGGGCACAGAAGCTTTCTTT
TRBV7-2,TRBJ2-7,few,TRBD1,CASSSWTGSYEQYF,TGTGCCAGCAGCTCATGGACAGGTTCCTACGAGCAGTACTTC
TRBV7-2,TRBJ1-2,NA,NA,CASRRRAENEQYFTF,TGTGCCAGCAGGCGACGAGCGGAGAACGAGCAGTACTTCACCTTC
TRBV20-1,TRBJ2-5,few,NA,CSAPGSTETQYF,TGCAGTGCCCCCGGGTCGACGGAGACCCAGTACTTC
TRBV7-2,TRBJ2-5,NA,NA,CASSRTEAGRQPQYF,TGTGCCAGCAGTAGGACAGAGGCTGGGAGACAGCCCCAGTACTTC
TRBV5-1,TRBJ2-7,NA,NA,CASSSAYEQHF,TGTGCCAGCAGCAGTGCCTACGAGCAGCACTTC
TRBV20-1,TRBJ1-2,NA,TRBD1,CSASGGRASYGYTF,TGCAGTGCCTCAGGGGGCAGGGCTAGTTATGGCTACACCTTC
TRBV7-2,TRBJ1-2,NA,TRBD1,CASSGPGQGEEQYTF,TGTGCCAGCAGTGGCCCGGGACAGGGCGAGGAACAGTACACCTTC